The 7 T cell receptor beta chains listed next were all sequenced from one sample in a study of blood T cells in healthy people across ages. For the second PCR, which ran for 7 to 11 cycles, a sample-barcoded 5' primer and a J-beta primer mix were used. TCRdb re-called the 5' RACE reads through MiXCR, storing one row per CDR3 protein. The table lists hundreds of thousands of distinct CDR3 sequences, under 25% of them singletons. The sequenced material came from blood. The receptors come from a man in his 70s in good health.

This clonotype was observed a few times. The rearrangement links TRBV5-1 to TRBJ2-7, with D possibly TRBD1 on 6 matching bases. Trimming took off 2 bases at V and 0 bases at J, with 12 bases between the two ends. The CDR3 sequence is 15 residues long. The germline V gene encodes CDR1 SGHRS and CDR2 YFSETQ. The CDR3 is CASSLGGKSSYEQYF. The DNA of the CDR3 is TGCGCCAGCAGCTTAGGGGGAAAGAGCTCCTACGAGCAGTACTTC.

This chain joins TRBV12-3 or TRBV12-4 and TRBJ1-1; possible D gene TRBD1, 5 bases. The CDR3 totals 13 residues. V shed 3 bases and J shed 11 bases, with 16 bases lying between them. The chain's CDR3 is CASSLTGQGDAFF. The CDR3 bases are TGTGCCAGCAGTTTGACCGGTCAAGGGGACGCTTTCTTT.

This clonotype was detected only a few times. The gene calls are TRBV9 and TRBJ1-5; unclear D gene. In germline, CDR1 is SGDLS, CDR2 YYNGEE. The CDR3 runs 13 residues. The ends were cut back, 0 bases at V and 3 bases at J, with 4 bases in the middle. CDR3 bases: TGTGCCAGCAGCGTAGGCCCCAATCAGCCCCAGCATTTT. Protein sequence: CASSVGPNQPQHF.

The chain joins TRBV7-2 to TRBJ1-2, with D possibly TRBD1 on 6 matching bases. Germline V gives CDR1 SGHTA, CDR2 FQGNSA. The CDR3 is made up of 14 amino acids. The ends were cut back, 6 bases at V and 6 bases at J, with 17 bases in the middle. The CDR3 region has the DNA TGTGCCAGCAGTTTTCCCGGGACACAAAATGGCTACACCTTC. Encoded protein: CASSFPGTQNGYTF.

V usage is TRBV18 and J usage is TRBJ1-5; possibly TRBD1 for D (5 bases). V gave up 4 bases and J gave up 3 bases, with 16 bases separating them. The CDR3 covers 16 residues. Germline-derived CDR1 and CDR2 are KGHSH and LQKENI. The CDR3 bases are TGTGCCAGCTCACACTCCGGGACGGGGCCCAATCAGCCCCAGCATTTT. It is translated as CASSHSGTGPNQPQHF.

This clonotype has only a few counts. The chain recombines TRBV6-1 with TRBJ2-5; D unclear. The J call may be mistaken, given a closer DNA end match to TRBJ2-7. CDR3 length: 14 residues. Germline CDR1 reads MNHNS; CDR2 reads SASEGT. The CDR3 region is CASTPRTESYEQYF. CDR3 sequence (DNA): TGTGCCAGCACTCCTAGGACGGAATCCTACGAGCAGTACTTC.

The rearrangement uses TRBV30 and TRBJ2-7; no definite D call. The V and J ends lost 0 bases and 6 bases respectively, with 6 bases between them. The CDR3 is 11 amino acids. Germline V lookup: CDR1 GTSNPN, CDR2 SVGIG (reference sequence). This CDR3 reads CAWSVGGEQYF. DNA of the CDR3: TGTGCCTGGAGTGTCGGCGGCGAGCAGTACTTC.